This entry describes one TCR beta chain. The data derive from a study of pediatric ulcerative colitis. Ulcerative colitis patients received no immunosuppressive medication before the diagnostic colonoscopy. Clones were read by immunoSEQ multiplex PCR, and TCRdb kept only the in-frame ones, dropping some. The sample contains approximately 60,000 clones, roughly nine tenths of which appear only once. Input material: blood. The sequence was obtained from a boy under 18 with severe ulcerative colitis.

The CDR3 bases are TGCGCCAGCAGCCTCGGACAGGGAACTGAAGCTTTCTTT. Amino acid sequence: CASSLGQGTEAFF. This chain connects TRBV4-1 to TRBJ1-1; 8 nucleotides match TRBD1. With 4 bases clipped from V and 5 bases from J, the junction kept 3 bases outside the gene matches. The CDR3 length is 13 residues. Germline values: CDR1 MGHRA, CDR2 YSYEKL.